Detailed here is one T cell receptor beta chain. The specificity of this receptor is unknown. No quality values exist for individual bases; no much larger clone is one base distant. The sample originates from a study of Graves' ophthalmopathy and Graves' hyperthyroidism (dated by TCRdb to 2016 to 2019). General notes on the study: Peripheral blood was collected at initial diagnosis, prior to any treatment. The study used signatures of the TCR beta repertoire to tell Graves' ophthalmopathy apart from Graves' hyperthyroidism and to predict which patients would progress to ophthalmopathy. In total, around 130 blood samples were TCR-sequenced: 43 ophthalmopathy, some 75 hyperthyroidism and some 17 hyperthyroidism-to-ophthalmopathy patients. To explore V-J signatures that distinguish ophthalmopathy from hyperthyroidism, a discovery set of about a hundred patients was enrolled, made up of around 44 with ophthalmopathy and roughly 57 with stable hyperthyroidism. The independent validation cohort included under 20 hyperthyroidism patients plus 17 patients who later progressed from hyperthyroidism to ophthalmopathy. T-cell repertoires of thyroid tissue and blood were compared in about 6 hyperthyroidism patients. After sampling, hyperthyroidism patients received methimazole starting at 30 mg daily, and ophthalmopathy patients received high-dose intravenous methylprednisolone. Results the study describes overall, beyond this receptor: In cross-validation, the 13-signature model distinguished ophthalmopathy from stable hyperthyroidism with 85% to 90% sensitivity and around 81% specificity, and in the test set the corresponding values were approximately 79% and 70%. Most expanded thyroid clonotypes with a frequency above 0.001 also appeared in blood, which suggests that blood repertoires may reflect the immune response in the thyroid. In validation, the model predicted ophthalmopathy progression with 70.59% sensitivity and roughly 72% specificity; some 13 predicted patients were CT-confirmed with GO in a median of around 6 months. Sample size was not predetermined statistically, and investigators were not blinded to group allocation.

Trimming leaves V shorter by 8 bases and J shorter by 4 bases, with the junction holding 7 bases beyond the gene matches. Counted from cysteine to phenylalanine, this CDR3 has 12 amino acids. The read is trimmed to its CDR3 DNA, 36 bases read in frame from base 1. CDR1 and CDR2 are read off the germline V gene as SQVTM and ANQGSEA. For repertoire sequencing, the TCR beta CDR3 regions were amplified from RNA transcripts. A first-round RT-PCR used HTBI primers with the Qiagen OneStep RT-PCR kit, followed by a second-round multiplex PCR, size selection and purification. Libraries were sequenced paired-end with 100 bp reads on an Illumina HiSeq2000. The authors processed their data as follows. SOAPnuke was used to process the reads, removing any read that contained adapters or uncalled bases, had a mean Phred below 15, or lacked an exact match to the constant primer or identifier. High-quality paired reads were merged with COPE v1.2.5. Each unique nucleotide sequence was defined as a clonotype, and clonotypes were aligned to IMGT TRB V, D and J references with MiTCR v1.1. The analysis was limited to V-J combinations with a frequency above 0.0001, which together covered 99.2% of the repertoires. A TCR clonal expansion and chaos score per V-J combination was defined as the ratio of F50 clonal expansion to chaos observed in the TCRdist matrix. Features were reduced by Welch's t-statistics and random forest to around 14 V-J combinations, which fed a naive Bayes classifier. The similarity between thyroid and blood repertoires was quantified using the Morisita-Horn index. TCRdb reran the public reads through fastp at Q25 and MiXCR, keeping productive beta chains. Entries are consolidated by CDR3 protein sequence, retaining the most common genes and DNA. TCRdb's processing, not the authors' own work, is the source of the V and J calls. The sample records almost 750,000 distinct CDR3 sequences, roughly 40% of which are singletons. 40% to 45% of the sample is in the top ten clones.

The ophthalmopathy patients had moderately to severely active disease, with a Clinical Activity Score of 3 or higher, a NOSPECS grade of 4 or higher, and a disease duration of less than 3 months. Patients with other autoimmune diseases, uncontrolled infections, pregnancy or lactation were excluded from the study. Diagnosis was based on clinical symptoms, serum thyroxine, TRAb, thyroid ultrasound and orbital computed tomography. PBMCs were isolated from 7.5 to 10 ml of fresh peripheral blood by Ficoll-Paque density gradient centrifugation. Trizol reagent was used to extract the total RNA, and its quality was then checked on an Agilent 2100 Bioanalyzer.

This clonotype was obtained from an adult man with Graves' ophthalmopathy. In this chain, TRBV29-1 is recombined with TRBJ1-1; 7 central nucleotides agree with TRBD1. Sequencing was done on a sample of peripheral blood. The sequence in DNA is TGCAGCAGCTTAGACAGGGTCACTGAAGCTTTCTTT. Protein translation: CSSLDRVTEAFF.